This TCR beta chain came from a study of T cells in localized non-small cell lung cancer (dated by TCRdb to about 2020). As for the study more broadly: T cell repertoires of 200 to 300 early-stage NSCLC patients were analyzed, with tumors being compared against uninvolved tumor-adjacent lungs. A mean age of around 69 years was recorded for the NSCLC patients, of whom roughly 130 were male and about a hundred were female. All 240 or so NSCLC patients in the cohort were treatment-naive and had localized lung tumors that were resected.

At diagnosis, peripheral blood, uninvolved tumor-adjacent lung and tumor were collected and stored as a combination of fresh-frozen and FFPE material. About this clone: There is no known antigen for this receptor. Base qualities are not provided; no much larger clone lies one nucleotide away.

Study-level results and caveats: Because multi-region tumor sequencing was not done, intratumor heterogeneity could not be ruled out. A median of 57 of the top 100 tumor clones were detected in paired uninvolved adjacent lung, and 25 to 35 of these tumor clones were also found among the top 100 clones of the paired uninvolved adjacent lung. Because of the exploratory design, TCR variables were selected using unadjusted p-values without false-discovery rate correction. Higher T cell density in blood was associated with longer overall survival, whereas higher clonality in adjacent lung was associated with shorter survival. Uninvolved tumor-adjacent lung showed the highest T cell clonality, higher than tumor, which suggests more focused antigenic responses in the uninvolved tumor-adjacent lung.

Spanning cysteine to phenylalanine, the CDR3 consists of 14 amino acids. Only the CDR3 portion is preserved as DNA: 42 bases, with reading frame beginning at the first base. As encoded in the germline V gene, CDR1 is MDHEN while CDR2 is SYDVKM. For this chain, trimming is 6 bases at the V end and 3 bases at the J end, and the number of junction bases without a gene match is 7. TCR beta CDR3 regions were sequenced from DNA using the immunoSEQ Assay. The study's own analysis went as follows. T cell density was computed as TCR beta template counts normalized to usable DNA estimated by amplifying housekeeping genes. Richness was estimated with the preseqR package, extrapolating to 400,000 templates for PBMC samples and 120,000 templates for tissue samples. Clonality was defined by subtracting Pielou's evenness from one. To identify tissue-enriched TCRs, differential abundance testing was run on productive amino-acid clonotypes with a minimum total count of 5 and an alpha of 0.1. Repertoire overlap between compartments was quantified with the Jaccard Index and Morisita Overlap Index. GLIPH clustered TCR beta CDR3s with public tetramer-defined viral CDR3s; viral motifs required at least three viral sequences plus V-gene enrichment. As stored in TCRdb, this immuneACCESS dataset retains in-frame rearrangements with V and J assigned. A fraction of the clones does not appear; measured against another copy, unresolved V genes explain less than half of the discrepancy, and the remainder lacks a known reason. V and J calls and clone size are those listed in that table; D and trimming were worked out from the DNA. Counted in this sample were approximately 1,500 clones; about 24% of them appeared once. The top ten constitute more than 9.5% of the sample.

Rearrangement joined TRBV28 to TRBJ1-2, with 7 bases aligning to TRBD1. The sequencing used lung tumor tissue, collected before any cancer treatment. The clonotype originates from a man aged 35-69 years with stage I squamous cell lung carcinoma. The CDR3 protein: CASSSPQGDYGYTF. The DNA is TGTGCCAGCAGCTCCCCCCAGGGGGACTATGGCTACACCTTC.